This TCR beta chain came from a study of blood T cell repertoires in COVID-19. The overall study: The cDNA or gDNA used as material had been derived from T cells, B-cell-depleted T cells, or PBMCs.

The table came from immunoSEQ multiplex PCR; TCRdb's copy has only in-frame clones and leaves some out. The sample consists of some 250,000 clones, less than 90% of them appearing once. The CDR3 runs 15 residues. Germline CDR1 and CDR2: SEHNR and FQNEAQ (reference sequence). The ends lost 1 base at V and 8 bases at J; junction bases unmatched: 5. J is TRBJ1-5 and V is TRBV7-9; 10 nucleotides match TRBD1. The source of this sequence is a man aged 25-45 years with active or convalescent COVID-19. Source material: peripheral blood. This CDR3 reads CASSLVGGTGEPQHF. DNA for the CDR3: TGTGCCAGCAGCTTAGTGGGGGGGACAGGGGAGCCCCAGCATTTT.